The present T cell receptor (beta chain) was sequenced within a study of T-cell memory formation after mild COVID-19. Study information: There were largely donor-specific TCR clusters. Findings of the study overall: Pre-infection memory already had some responding clones, implying cross-reactive memory joined. Later expanders leaned CD4+, whereas clones that contracted between day 15 and 85 were balanced CD4/CD8.

Trimming shortened V by 5 bases and J by 1 base, and 13 bases separated the two germline ends. This CDR3 region has 14 residues. Germline lookup yields CDR1 SQVTM and CDR2 ANQGSEA. This clonotype was counted only a few times. What it binds is not known. Researchers used 5'RACE with constant-segment primers to make TCR alpha and TCR beta cDNA libraries that carry sample barcodes and UMIs. TCRdb reanalysed the 5' RACE reads using MiXCR and keeps one entry per CDR3 protein. The sample records about 180,000 distinct CDR3 sequences, roughly 17% being singletons. Specimen: PBMCs or a T cell subset sorted from them (not recorded which). The rearrangement uses TRBV29-1 and TRBJ2-3; no clear D. The receptor's source is an adult woman who had mild COVID-19 (a few samples of this study predate the infection). Cell type and time point are not known. CDR3 sequence (DNA): TGCAGCGTTTCGTCCCCAGGACGCACAGATACGCAGTATTTT. This gives the protein CSVSSPGRTDTQYF.